Detailed here is one T cell receptor (beta chain). Its antigen is undetermined. About 0.45 to 1 ug RNA was reverse transcribed with random hexamers. Across 54 Vbeta and 13 Jbeta, immunoSEQ multiplex PCR amplified TCR beta CDR3. TCRdb independently ran MiXCR on the immunoSEQ multiplex PCR reads; one entry per CDR3 protein. The profile shows tens of thousands of distinct CDR3 sequences, 93% of them singletons. The record originates from a study of CD8 T cells in Susac syndrome. Whole-study findings and limits: Clonal expansion was present among Susac CD8+ cells. This expansion reached its peak in TEMRA cells and in active patients.

Sequencing was done on a sample of CD8+ T cells from PBMCs. This TCR was recovered from a human donor with Susac syndrome.

The DNA for the CDR3 is TGTGCCAGCAGCCGAGATACTAACTATGGCTACACCTTC. This gives the protein CASSRDTNYGYTF. The chain employs TRBV7-9 and TRBJ1-2; D uncertain. The V gene's germline CDR1 is SEHNR and CDR2 FQNEAQ (reference sequence). The germline V and J ends were trimmed by 5 bases and 0 bases, with 7 bases remaining between them. The CDR3 sequence is 13 residues long.